The 20 T cell receptor beta chains below come from one sample, sequenced in a study of siplizumab effects on memory and regulatory T cells (dated by TCRdb to the late 2010s). Libraries were constructed by the immunoSEQ multiplex PCR assay. As stored in TCRdb, this immuneACCESS dataset retains in-frame rearrangements with V and J assigned. A fraction of the clones does not appear; measured against another copy, unresolved V genes explain less than half of the discrepancy, and the remainder lacks a known reason. This sample holds roughly 75,000 clones; 93% were observed only once. About 4.5% of the sample is in the top ten clones. Sequencing used CD8+ T cells sorted from blood. These receptors came from a human donor in good health.

This rearrangement joins TRBV6-1 to TRBJ2-3; 13 bases agree with TRBD2. Germline V lookup: CDR1 MNHNS, CDR2 SASEGT. Trimming removed 5 bases from V and 4 bases from J; junction bases left unmatched: 3. The CDR3 extends over 15 amino acids. CDR3 in DNA: TGTGCCAGCAGTCAACTAGCGGGGGGGCCAGATACGCAGTATTTT. The encoded protein is CASSQLAGGPDTQYF.

The chain uses TRBV28 and TRBJ2-3; possible D gene TRBD1, 6 bases. This CDR3 comprises 14 residues. With 5 bases removed from V and 6 bases from J, the gap between germline ends came to 15 bases. Per the germline V gene, CDR1 is MDHEN and CDR2 is SYDVKM. This chain's CDR3 is CASSIKLQGDTQYF. The CDR3 DNA is TGTGCCAGCAGTATTAAACTCCAGGGGGATACGCAGTATTTT.

This sequence joins TRBV14 and TRBJ2-1; D is perhaps TRBD2 (6 bases). The CDR3 is made up of 13 amino acids. The germline V and J ends were trimmed by 11 bases and 7 bases, with 18 bases remaining between them. Germline values: CDR1 SGHDN, CDR2 FVKESK. CDR3 DNA sequence: TGTGCCTCCCGCACCGAGGAGGGAAATGAGCAGTTCTTC. Translating gives CASRTEEGNEQFF.

Only a few counts were recorded for this clone. The CDR3 coding sequence is TGTGCAACGGCAGGGGTGATGAACACTGAAGCTTTCTTT. Translation gives CATAGVMNTEAFF. The rearrangement links TRBV19 to TRBJ1-1; the D gene is possibly TRBD1 (6 bases). The CDR3 contains 13 residues. Germline V gives CDR1 LNHDA, CDR2 SQIVND (reference sequence).

V and J are TRBV2 and TRBJ2-5, with 8 bases lining up with TRBD1. V gave up 2 bases and J gave up 5 bases; unmatched junction bases: 4. Per germline, CDR1 SNHLY and CDR2 FYNNEI. The CDR3 is 14 amino acids. Here the CDR3 reads CASSEQGAWETQYF. CDR3 nucleotide sequence: TGTGCCAGCAGTGAACAGGGGGCTTGGGAGACCCAGTACTTC.

This clone has only a few counts. J is TRBJ1-5 and V is TRBV7-9; no clear D. CDR3 length: 13 residues. Germline V gives CDR1 SEHNR, CDR2 FQNEAQ (reference sequence). The germline V and J ends were trimmed by 1 base and 7 bases, with 8 bases remaining between them. This chain's CDR3 is CASSLGFGQPQHF. The DNA of the CDR3 is TGTGCCAGCAGCTTAGGGTTCGGGCAGCCCCAGCATTTT.

This sequence joins TRBV11-2 and TRBJ2-5; 8 bases match TRBD1. CDR3 size: 15 residues. Germline values: CDR1 SGHAT, CDR2 FQNNGV. The V and J ends lost 5 bases and 3 bases, in that order; junction bases with no gene match: 8. This CDR3 reads CASSTRTGRKETQYF. The CDR3 nucleotides are TGTGCCAGCAGCACGCGGACAGGGAGGAAAGAGACCCAGTACTTC. The variable domain in full, with the rest retrieved from reference TRBV11-2 and TRBJ2-5, is EAGVAQSPRYKIIEKRQSVAFWCNPISGHATLYWYQQILGQGPKLLIQFQNNGVVDDSQLPKDRFSAERLKGVDSTLKIQPAKLEDSAVYLCASSTRTGRKETQYFGPGTRLLVL.

This clone was found once. The V and J genes are TRBV7-9 and TRBJ1-1, with a possible D match to TRBD1 (6 bases). Trimming removed 1 base from V and 3 bases from J, with 9 bases in between. The CDR3 has 14 residues. In germline, CDR1 is SEHNR, CDR2 FQNEAQ (reference sequence). CDR3 bases: TGTGCCAGCAGCTTAGGGGGGGCCTACACTGAAGCTTTCTTT. Translating gives CASSLGGAYTEAFF.

The chain carries TRBV5-4 and TRBJ2-3; D ambiguous. The CDR3 is 13 amino acids. Germline assignment: CDR1 SGHNT and CDR2 YYREEE (reference sequence). V was cut by 0 bases and J by 8 bases, with 10 bases left in between. CDR3 nucleotides: TGTGCCAGCAGCTTGGGGGATAGCCCTACGCAGTATTTT. Amino acids: CASSLGDSPTQYF.

V and J are TRBV11-2 and TRBJ1-5, with 8 bases lining up with TRBD1. V was pared by 4 bases and J by 5 bases, with 10 bases of the junction left unmatched. This CDR3 has 16 amino acids. Germline V lookup: CDR1 SGHAT, CDR2 FQNNGV. For the CDR3, the DNA is TGTGCCAGCAGCTCGACGACAGGGGATACTTATCAGCCCCAGCATTTT. Encoded protein: CASSSTTGDTYQPQHF.

The chain employs TRBV28 and TRBJ2-5, with 7 bases identical to TRBD1. Germline CDR1 reads MDHEN; CDR2 reads SYDVKM. V gave up 5 bases and J gave up 5 bases; unmatched junction bases: 11. This CDR3 contains 15 residues. CDR3 sequence: CASSALQGRRETQYF. The CDR3 DNA is TGTGCCAGCAGTGCTCTACAGGGGCGGAGGGAGACCCAGTACTTC. The full variable domain, its missing parts supplied by reference TRBV28 and TRBJ2-5, is DVKVTQSSRYLVKRTGEKVFLECVQDMDHENMFWYRQDPGLGLRLIYFSYDVKMKEKGDIPEGYSVSREKKERFSLILESASTNQTSMYLCASSALQGRRETQYFGPGTRLLVL.

V gene TRBV9 combines with J gene TRBJ2-7; a possible D gene is TRBD1 (6 bases). Trimming pared 3 bases from V and 1 base from J, leaving 11 bases between. Germline CDR1 and CDR2: SGDLS and YYNGEE. The CDR3 is 14 residues long. CDR3 DNA sequence: TGTGCCAGCAGCGAGGACAGTACTTCCTACGAGCAGTACTTC. Translation gives CASSEDSTSYEQYF.

V gene TRBV5-8 combines with J gene TRBJ1-2; D is possibly TRBD1 (6 bases). The CDR3 has 15 residues. The germline V and J ends were trimmed by 4 bases and 5 bases, with 18 bases remaining between them. Germline loops: CDR1 SGHTS, CDR2 YDEGEE. The DNA for the CDR3 is TGTGCCAGCAGCCCACGACGCAGGGGCCAATATGGCTACACCTTC. Its translation: CASSPRRRGQYGYTF. Filled out from reference TRBV5-8 and TRBJ1-2, the complete variable domain reads EAGVTQSPTHLIKTRGQQATLRCSPISGHTSVYWYQQALGLGLQFLLWYDEGEERNRGNFPPRFSGRQFPNYSSELNVNALELEDSALYLCASSPRRRGQYGYTFGSGTRLTVV.

This clone is a singleton in its sample. The V call is TRBV28, the J call TRBJ2-6; 7 nucleotides line up with TRBD1. CDR3 length equals 17 residues. V shed 4 bases, J shed 1 base, and the junction held 7 bases outside the gene matches. Germline V gene lookup returns CDR1 MDHEN and CDR2 SYDVKM. The CDR3 spells CASSSGQMKSGANVLTF. DNA for the CDR3: TGTGCCAGCAGTTCGGGACAGATGAAATCTGGGGCCAACGTCCTGACTTTC. Supplemented by reference TRBV28 and TRBJ2-6, the full variable domain reads DVKVTQSSRYLVKRTGEKVFLECVQDMDHENMFWYRQDPGLGLRLIYFSYDVKMKEKGDIPEGYSVSREKKERFSLILESASTNQTSMYLCASSSGQMKSGANVLTFGAGSRLTVL.

The chain links TRBV21-1 to TRBJ1-2. TRBV21-1 is recorded as a pseudogene. The CDR3 has 12 amino acids. This CDR3 reads CASIERAYGYTF. CDR3 nucleotides: TGTGCCAGCATAGAAAGAGCCTATGGCTACACCTTC.

The chain combines TRBV7-9 with TRBJ2-1; 12 nucleotides align to TRBD2. The length of the CDR3 is 14 residues. V lost 2 bases and J lost 7; bases outside the gene matches: 0. Germline CDR1 SEHNR, CDR2 FQNEAQ (reference sequence). The chain's CDR3 is CASSLTSGGNEQFF. The CDR3 coding sequence is TGTGCCAGCAGCTTAACTAGCGGGGGGAATGAGCAGTTCTTC.

The chain joins TRBV15 to TRBJ1-1; TRBD1 matches at 9 bases. CDR3 size: 13 residues. Germline lookup yields CDR1 LNHNV and CDR2 YYDKDF (reference sequence). V lost 5 bases, J lost 7 bases, and 5 bases stayed unmatched. The CDR3 DNA sequence: TGTGCCACCAGCGTAGACAGGGGGAATGAAGCTTTCTTT. It translates to CATSVDRGNEAFF.

This chain joins TRBV6-5 and TRBJ1-6; D possibly corresponds to TRBD1 (6 bases). Trimming took off 4 bases at V and 1 base at J, with 11 bases between the two ends. Looked up from germline, CDR1 is MNHEY and CDR2 is SVGAGI. The CDR3 loop spans 16 amino acids. CDR3 sequence (DNA): TGTGCCAGCAGTTCCCAAAGGGGGTCCTATAATTCACCCCTCCACTTT. Translation: CASSSQRGSYNSPLHF.

This chain uses TRBV6-1 with TRBJ2-7, with D uncertain. The germline V gene encodes CDR1 MNHNS and CDR2 SASEGT. The CDR3 has 13 residues. V was shortened by 2 bases and J by 1 base, with 6 bases between the two germline ends. Here the CDR3 DNA reads TGTGCCAGCAGTGAAAACATGTCCTACGAGCAGTACTTC. This codes for CASSENMSYEQYF.

This rearrangement joins TRBV12-5 to TRBJ2-6, with D possibly being TRBD2 (5 bases). Germline CDR1 LGHNT, CDR2 FRNRAP. The V gene lost 5 bases and the J gene lost 0 bases, with 8 bases spanning the gap. The CDR3 contains 15 residues. CDR3 nucleotide sequence: TGTGCTAGTGGTCCGGGGAACTCTGGGGCCAACGTCCTGACTTTC. This codes for CASGPGNSGANVLTF.